Shown below are 19 T cell receptor beta chains from a single sample sequenced in a study of a mutant IDH1 vaccine in newly diagnosed glioma. TCRdb's copy holds only in-frame clones and misses some; the assay was immunoSEQ multiplex PCR. The table has around 45,000 clones, more than 75% seen once; the top ten hold 5.7%. Their antigens remain unidentified. As to time point: week 35, safety follow-up. With topical imiquimod, each dose of the vaccine consisted of 300 ug of mutant IDH1 20-mer peptide. The specimen comprised PBMCs, sampled from a glioma patient whose treatment included an IDH1 peptide vaccine. The receptor source for this set is a woman aged 40 to 55 with glioma.

The chain has TRBV7-2 and TRBJ1-2, with 8 bases identical to TRBD1. CDR1 SGHTA and CDR2 FQGNSA come from the germline V gene. The CDR3 is 13 residues long. V was clipped by 5 bases and J by 8 bases; unmatched bases: 7. DNA of the CDR3: TGTGCCAGCAGCGTGACAGGGGCGAGAGGCTACACCTTC. Translated, it gives CASSVTGARGYTF.

The CDR3, as DNA: TGTGCCAGCAGCCAGGGACAGCATAGCAATCAGCCCCAGCATTTT. Residues: CASSQGQHSNQPQHF. The chain joins TRBV6-1 to TRBJ1-5, with 7 bases that match TRBD1. The J segment lost 0 bases and the V segment lost 6 bases, leaving 5 bases of the junction unmatched. Germline assignment: CDR1 MNHNS and CDR2 SASEGT. This CDR3 spans 15 amino acids.

Only one count was recorded for this clone. J is TRBJ2-7 and V is TRBV5-4; 7 positions agree with TRBD2. The CDR3 runs 14 residues. The germline gives CDR1 SGHNT, CDR2 YYREEE (reference sequence). The V gene end was trimmed by 2 bases and the J gene end by 1 base; junction bases not matched to a gene: 3. CDR3 amino acids: CASSFGLGSYEQYF. Written as DNA, the CDR3 is TGTGCCAGCAGCTTTGGACTAGGGTCCTACGAGCAGTACTTC.

The chain joins TRBV7-2 to TRBJ1-4; a possible D gene is TRBD1 (5 bases). The CDR3 extends over 15 amino acids. Germline CDR1 is SGHTA and CDR2 is FQGNSA. The V end lost 2 bases, the J end lost 4 bases, and 11 bases lay between the germline ends. CDR3 residues: CASSLRVRDNEKLFF. The CDR3 DNA reads as TGTGCCAGCAGCTTAAGGGTCAGGGATAATGAAAAACTGTTTTTT. Filled out from reference TRBV7-2 and TRBJ1-4, the complete variable domain reads GAGVSQSPSNKVTEKGKDVELRCDPISGHTALYWYRQSLGQGLEFLIYFQGNSAPDKSGLPSDRFSAERTGGSVSTLTIQRTQQEDSAVYLCASSLRVRDNEKLFFGSGTQLSVL.

This clone was seen more than once but under ten times. This sequence joins TRBV27 and TRBJ1-1, with D perhaps TRBD1 (6 bases). The CDR3 is made up of 18 amino acids. Trimming removed 2 bases at V and 1 base at J, with 20 bases between. Germline V gives CDR1 MNHEY, CDR2 SMNVEV (reference sequence). CDR3 bases: TGTGCCAGCAGTTTAATCGGGAATAGGGGGGGAAGGAACACTGAAGCTTTCTTT. Amino acid sequence: CASSLIGNRGGRNTEAFF.

The gene calls are TRBV14 and TRBJ2-1; tentatively, D is TRBD1 or TRBD2 (5 bases each). Germline CDR1 and CDR2: SGHDN and FVKESK. The CDR3 runs 16 residues. V was trimmed by 0 bases and J by 4 bases, leaving 13 bases between them. CDR3 DNA: TGTGCCAGCAGCCAAGATTGGGGGAACGCTTACAATGAGCAGTTCTTC. It is translated as CASSQDWGNAYNEQFF.

This chain uses TRBV4-1 with TRBJ2-1; D gene ambiguous. CDR1 and CDR2 from the germline V gene are MGHRA and YSYEKL. The germline V and J ends were trimmed by 1 base and 8 bases, with 12 bases remaining between them. The CDR3 contains 14 residues. CDR3 amino acids: CASSQGVSLYEQFF. The CDR3 DNA follows: TGCGCCAGCAGCCAAGGCGTGAGTCTCTATGAGCAGTTCTTC.

This rearrangement joins TRBV5-1 to TRBJ2-2, with 7 positions matching TRBD1. CDR1 is SGHRS and CDR2 is YFSETQ in the germline V gene. V dropped 3 bases and J dropped 2; count of bases not matched to a gene: 7. The CDR3 covers 16 residues. CDR3 DNA: TGCGCCAGCAGCTCCGGGACAGCCCGAAACACCGGGGAGCTGTTTTTT. Protein: CASSSGTARNTGELFF.

The V and J genes are TRBV2 and TRBJ2-7; TRBD1 might be the D (6 bases). The V gene's germline CDR1 is SNHLY and CDR2 FYNNEI. Trimming left V 11 bases short and J 6 bases short, with 17 bases between. This CDR3 contains 12 residues. CDR3 sequence reads: CAGTPFGGEQYF. The DNA for the CDR3 is TGTGCCGGGACACCGTTTGGGGGCGAGCAGTACTTC.

The J gene is TRBJ2-3, the V gene TRBV6-5; tentatively, D is TRBD1 (6 bases). Germline V lookup: CDR1 MNHEY, CDR2 SVGAGI. With 2 bases removed from V and 2 bases from J, the gap between germline ends came to 8 bases. CDR3 size: 14 residues. In DNA, the CDR3 is TGTGCCAGCAGTTACGGGGGCTACACAGATACGCAGTATTTT. This translates into CASSYGGYTDTQYF.

V is TRBV2 and J is TRBJ2-7; unclear D gene. Per germline, CDR1 SNHLY and CDR2 FYNNEI. The CDR3 extends over 13 amino acids. The V end was cut by 6 bases, the J end by 6 bases, with 15 bases between. CDR3 DNA: TGTGCCAGCAGCTTCCAGGTTACTCGCGAGCAGTACTTC. Its protein product is CASSFQVTREQYF.

V gene TRBV28 combines with J gene TRBJ1-5; 7 bases line up with TRBD1. Unmatched junction bases numbered 6, after V lost 6 bases and J lost 1 base. Per germline, CDR1 MDHEN and CDR2 SYDVKM. The CDR3 length is 15 residues. The CDR3 nucleotides are TGTGCCAGCAGACCCACAGGGGCGAGCAATCAGCCCCAGCATTTT. This translates into CASRPTGASNQPQHF.

This clone has only one observation. This rearrangement joins TRBV28 to TRBJ2-7; D remains unclear. V lost 0 bases and J 2 bases, leaving 14 bases between the germline ends. The CDR3 sequence is 16 residues long. Germline values: CDR1 MDHEN, CDR2 SYDVKM. The CDR3 sequence: CASSLWGPGRTYEQYF. CDR3 bases: TGTGCCAGCAGTTTATGGGGCCCCGGACGGACCTACGAGCAGTACTTC.

The chain recombines TRBV5-8 with TRBJ1-1; D not resolved. Germline CDR1 SGHTS, CDR2 YDEGEE. Trimming removed 6 bases from V and 0 bases from J, with 21 bases in between. The CDR3 has 17 amino acids. CDR3 bases: TGTGCCAGCACCTCCGCCTTCTCTAGGCAGCTGAACACTGAAGCTTTCTTT. This gives the protein CASTSAFSRQLNTEAFF.

The chain links TRBV6-5 to TRBJ1-3; TRBD1 is a possible D gene (5 bases). Deletions cut 0 bases from V and 0 bases from J, with 9 bases between. The germline V gene encodes CDR1 MNHEY and CDR2 SVGAGI. The CDR3 consists of 16 residues. The CDR3 loop is CASSYSDSASGNTIYF. The CDR3 coding sequence is TGTGCCAGCAGTTACTCCGACAGCGCCTCTGGAAACACCATATATTTT.

This clone was seen once. This chain joins TRBV7-9 and TRBJ1-1; D perhaps matches TRBD1 (5 bases). The length of the CDR3 is 14 residues. Trimming took off 10 bases at V and 1 base at J, with 16 bases between the two ends. The V gene's germline CDR1 is SEHNR and CDR2 FQNEAQ (reference sequence). CDR3 loop: CATLWGGGNTEAFF. For the CDR3, the DNA is TGTGCCACCCTTTGGGGGGGAGGGAACACTGAAGCTTTCTTT.

The CDR3 protein is CASSRAGGGGANVLTF. The CDR3 coding sequence is TGTGCCAGCAGCCGAGCGGGAGGGGGAGGGGCCAACGTCCTGACTTTC. This rearrangement joins TRBV27 to TRBJ2-6, with 10 bases fitting TRBD2. V was clipped by 6 bases and J by 4 bases; unmatched bases: 6. Looked up from germline, CDR1 is MNHEY and CDR2 is SMNVEV (reference sequence). This CDR3 is 16 amino acids long. Together with reference TRBV27 and TRBJ2-6, the CDR3 gives the full variable domain: EAQVTQNPRYLITVTGKKLTVTCSQNMNHEYMSWYRQDPGLGLRQIYYSMNVEVTDKGDVPEGYKVSRKEKRNFPLILESPSPNQTSLYFCASSRAGGGGANVLTFGAGSRLTVL.

The V and J genes are TRBV28 and TRBJ1-5; D unclear. Germline assignment: CDR1 MDHEN and CDR2 SYDVKM. This CDR3 spans 17 amino acids. V was clipped by 1 base and J by 3 bases, with 16 bases between them. CDR3 nucleotide sequence: TGTGCCAGCAGTTTATCCCGTTCGGGGTGGGTCAATCAGCCCCAGCATTTT. It is translated as CASSLSRSGWVNQPQHF.

V usage is TRBV6-5 and J usage is TRBJ2-5; TRBD1 matches 9 bases. After removal of 2 bases from V and 5 bases from J, the junction contained 3 bases not matched to a gene. The germline gives CDR1 MNHEY, CDR2 SVGAGI. This CDR3 has 14 amino acids. Here the CDR3 reads CASSYTTGGETQYF. Written as DNA, the CDR3 is TGTGCCAGCAGTTACACGACAGGGGGGGAGACCCAGTACTTC.